This is a list of T cell receptor beta chains from one sample in a study of cytomegalovirus exposure and HLA in healthy donors. Profiled with immunoSEQ multiplex PCR; TCRdb holds only in-frame clones, not every one. Of 140,000 to 150,000 clones listed, 8.5% to 10% are singletons. Material: PBMCs. The receptors come from a man aged 45 to 65 in good health and CMV-seronegative. Both conserved end residues are part of each CDR3. D genes are given only for firm matches. Size values are once, few and many counts, or a class for expanded clones, and some rows have none.

D gene: NA; CDR3 length: 16; clone size: NA; J gene: TRBJ2-2; V gene: TRBV19; CDR3 DNA: TGTGCCAGTAGTATCCTAGCGACACAGGCGGCTGGGGAGCTGTTTTTT; CDR3 protein: CASSILATQAAGELFF
D gene: TRBD2; CDR3 length: 17; clone size: NA; J gene: TRBJ2-7; V gene: TRBV28; CDR3 DNA: TGTGCCAGCAGAGAGACTAGCGGGAGGGCCGAGTCCTACGAGCAGTACTTC; CDR3 protein: CASRETSGRAESYEQYF
D gene: TRBD1; CDR3 length: 15; clone size: NA; J gene: TRBJ1-4; V gene: TRBV28; CDR3 DNA: TGTGCCAGCAGTTTACAGGGGGCAGCTAATGAAAAACTGTTTTTT; CDR3 protein: CASSLQGAANEKLFF
D gene: NA; CDR3 length: 13; clone size: few; J gene: TRBJ2-5; V gene: TRBV2; CDR3 DNA: TGTGCCAGCAGTGAGACAGGAAGAGAGACCCAGTACTTC; CDR3 protein: CASSETGRETQYF
D gene: NA; CDR3 length: 14; clone size: NA; J gene: TRBJ2-7; V gene: TRBV5-1; CDR3 DNA: TGCGCCAGCAGCCCATTAACAGGTTCCTACGAGCAGTACTTC; CDR3 protein: CASSPLTGSYEQYF
D gene: NA; CDR3 length: 14; clone size: few; J gene: TRBJ2-7; V gene: TRBV4-1; CDR3 DNA: TGCGCCAGCAGCCAAGATAGCTTCTCCTACGAGCAGTACTTC; CDR3 protein: CASSQDSFSYEQYF
D gene: NA; CDR3 length: 16; clone size: NA; J gene: TRBJ2-7; V gene: TRBV29-1; CDR3 DNA: TGCAGCGTTGAAGATAAGACGGGGACAACTAACTACGAGCAGTACTTC; CDR3 protein: CSVEDKTGTTNYEQYF
D gene: TRBD1; CDR3 length: 13; clone size: NA; J gene: TRBJ1-2; V gene: TRBV28; CDR3 DNA: TGTGCCAGCAGTCCTACAGGGGGCTATGGCTACACCTTC; CDR3 protein: CASSPTGGYGYTF
D gene: NA; CDR3 length: 16; clone size: NA; J gene: TRBJ1-1; V gene: TRBV5-1; CDR3 DNA: TGCGCCAGCAGCTTGGTCTCGGGTGGCCCGGGCACTGAAGCTTTCTTT; CDR3 protein: CASSLVSGGPGTEAFF
D gene: TRBD2; CDR3 length: 17; clone size: NA; J gene: TRBJ2-3; V gene: TRBV4-1; CDR3 DNA: TGCGCCAGCAGCCAAGATCGCGGGACTAGCGGGACAGATACGCAGTATTTT; CDR3 protein: CASSQDRGTSGTDTQYF
D gene: NA; CDR3 length: 14; clone size: once; J gene: TRBJ2-5; V gene: TRBV5-4; CDR3 DNA: TGTGCCAGCAGCTATGGTGGAAGGAGGGAGACCCAGTACTTC; CDR3 protein: CASSYGGRRETQYF
D gene: TRBD1; CDR3 length: 15; clone size: NA; J gene: TRBJ1-5; V gene: TRBV19; CDR3 DNA: TGTGCCAGTAGTATAGACCACAGGGGGGATCAGCCCCAGCATTTT; CDR3 protein: CASSIDHRGDQPQHF
D gene: NA; CDR3 length: 16; clone size: few; J gene: TRBJ1-2; V gene: TRBV28; CDR3 DNA: TGTGCCAGCAGTTTAAGGTCGACAGGAGCGATCTATGGCTACACCTTC; CDR3 protein: CASSLRSTGAIYGYTF
D gene: NA; CDR3 length: 12; clone size: NA; J gene: TRBJ1-5; V gene: TRBV6-5; CDR3 DNA: TGTGCCAGCACCAACGGGAATCGGCCCCAGCATTTT; CDR3 protein: CASTNGNRPQHF
D gene: TRBD2; CDR3 length: 15; clone size: NA; J gene: TRBJ2-1; V gene: TRBV5-1; CDR3 DNA: TGCGCCAGCAGCTTGGGAACCGGGACTAGGAATGAGCAGTTCTTC; CDR3 protein: CASSLGTGTRNEQFF
D gene: NA; CDR3 length: 16; clone size: NA; J gene: TRBJ1-2; V gene: TRBV27; CDR3 DNA: TGTGCCAGCAGCAGGTCTGAAGAGGGAAGGAACTATGGCTACACCTTC; CDR3 protein: CASSRSEEGRNYGYTF
D gene: TRBD1; CDR3 length: 14; clone size: NA; J gene: TRBJ1-4; V gene: TRBV6-6; CDR3 DNA: TGTGCCAGCAGATCAGGGGGCGTGGGAGAAAAACTGTTTTTT; CDR3 protein: CASRSGGVGEKLFF
D gene: TRBD2; CDR3 length: 16; clone size: few; J gene: TRBJ2-5; V gene: TRBV4-1; CDR3 DNA: TGCGCCAGCAGCCAGAGCCCGGCTAGCGGGAAGGGGACCCAGTACTTC; CDR3 protein: CASSQSPASGKGTQYF
D gene: NA; CDR3 length: 12; clone size: NA; J gene: TRBJ2-7; V gene: TRBV7-8; CDR3 DNA: TGTGCCAGCAGCCTAAACTCCTACGAGCAGTACTTC; CDR3 protein: CASSLNSYEQYF
D gene: NA; CDR3 length: 15; clone size: NA; J gene: TRBJ2-2; V gene: TRBV7-3; CDR3 DNA: TGTGCCAGCAGCCGAGGGGGGGAAGGCTCCGGGGAGCTGTTTTTT; CDR3 protein: CASSRGGEGSGELFF
D gene: NA; CDR3 length: 12; clone size: many; J gene: TRBJ1-3; V gene: TRBV28; CDR3 DNA: TGTGCCAGCCTTCAGGTGACAAACACCATATATTTT; CDR3 protein: CASLQVTNTIYF
D gene: NA; CDR3 length: 14; clone size: NA; J gene: TRBJ2-7; V gene: TRBV27; CDR3 DNA: TGTGCCAGCAGTCGGGCGGGCAGCTCCTACGAGCAGTACTTC; CDR3 protein: CASSRAGSSYEQYF
D gene: TRBD2; CDR3 length: 14; clone size: few; J gene: TRBJ2-7; V gene: TRBV28; CDR3 DNA: TGTGCCAGCAGCCGACTAGCGGGAGTTCCCGAGCAGTACTTC; CDR3 protein: CASSRLAGVPEQYF
D gene: NA; CDR3 length: 16; clone size: NA; J gene: TRBJ2-7; V gene: TRBV19; CDR3 DNA: TGTGCCAGTAGTTCCCCGAGACAGGGACTGATCTACGAGCAGTACTTC; CDR3 protein: CASSSPRQGLIYEQYF
D gene: TRBD2; CDR3 length: 16; clone size: NA; J gene: TRBJ2-3; V gene: TRBV29-1; CDR3 DNA: TGCAGCGTTGAGGCGGGACTAGCGGGAGGCCCAGATACGCAGTATTTT; CDR3 protein: CSVEAGLAGGPDTQYF
D gene: TRBD2; CDR3 length: 15; clone size: few; J gene: TRBJ2-7; V gene: TRBV18; CDR3 DNA: TGTGCCAGCTCACCAAGGGCGGGGGGCCCCTACGAGCAGTACTTC; CDR3 protein: CASSPRAGGPYEQYF
D gene: NA; CDR3 length: 14; clone size: NA; J gene: TRBJ2-5; V gene: TRBV5-5; CDR3 DNA: TGTGCCAGCAGCTCGCTTCAACTCCAAGAGACCCAGTACTTC; CDR3 protein: CASSSLQLQETQYF
D gene: TRBD1; CDR3 length: 16; clone size: NA; J gene: TRBJ1-2; V gene: TRBV19; CDR3 DNA: TGTGCCAGTAGCCTCCGGGTCAGGGGGCCTAACTATGGCTACACCTTC; CDR3 protein: CASSLRVRGPNYGYTF
D gene: NA; CDR3 length: 15; clone size: few; J gene: TRBJ1-1; V gene: TRBV18; CDR3 DNA: TGTGCCAGCTCACCACCGACAAACTTGAACACTGAAGCTTTCTTT; CDR3 protein: CASSPPTNLNTEAFF
D gene: TRBD2; CDR3 length: 19; clone size: few; J gene: TRBJ2-2; V gene: TRBV5-6; CDR3 DNA: TGTGCCAGCAGCGAGCCGGGACTAGCGGGAGGGCCCCACACCGGGGAGCTGTTTTTT; CDR3 protein: CASSEPGLAGGPHTGELFF
D gene: NA; CDR3 length: 11; clone size: NA; J gene: TRBJ1-1; V gene: TRBV6-5; CDR3 DNA: TGTGCCAGCAGTCGCCAGGGTGAAGCTTTCTTT; CDR3 protein: CASSRQGEAFF
D gene: TRBD1; CDR3 length: 15; clone size: NA; J gene: TRBJ1-2; V gene: TRBV6-5; CDR3 DNA: TGTGCCAGCAGTTCCGGGCAGGGGGGAAACTATGGCTACACCTTC; CDR3 protein: CASSSGQGGNYGYTF
D gene: TRBD1; CDR3 length: 16; clone size: NA; J gene: TRBJ2-2; V gene: TRBV6-1; CDR3 DNA: TGTGCCAGCAGTGCGGGACAGGGGGGTTACACCGGGGAGCTGTTTTTT; CDR3 protein: CASSAGQGGYTGELFF
D gene: NA; CDR3 length: 14; clone size: NA; J gene: TRBJ1-1; V gene: TRBV5-5; CDR3 DNA: TGTGCCAGCAGCTTGGGAGGGAGGTTAGCTGAAGCTTTCTTT; CDR3 protein: CASSLGGRLAEAFF
D gene: TRBD1; CDR3 length: 15; clone size: NA; J gene: TRBJ2-5; V gene: TRBV15; CDR3 DNA: TGTGCCACCAGCAGAGGGACAGGGGTCCAAGAGACCCAGTACTTC; CDR3 protein: CATSRGTGVQETQYF
D gene: NA; CDR3 length: 14; clone size: NA; J gene: TRBJ1-2; V gene: TRBV5-1; CDR3 DNA: TGCGCCAGCAGCTTCCAACAGGGAGAGGATGGCTACACCTTC; CDR3 protein: CASSFQQGEDGYTF
D gene: TRBD1; CDR3 length: 16; clone size: few; J gene: TRBJ2-5; V gene: TRBV10-3; CDR3 DNA: TGTGCCATCGGGGTCCCCGGGACAGGGGGCCAGGAGACCCAGTACTTC; CDR3 protein: CAIGVPGTGGQETQYF
D gene: TRBD2; CDR3 length: 15; clone size: few; J gene: TRBJ2-1; V gene: TRBV19; CDR3 DNA: TGTGCCAGTAGTAGACTAGCGGAACGCTACAATGAGCAGTTCTTC; CDR3 protein: CASSRLAERYNEQFF
D gene: TRBD1; CDR3 length: 14; clone size: few; J gene: TRBJ1-5; V gene: TRBV30; CDR3 DNA: TGTGCCTGGAGCAGGGGGCCCAGCAATCAGCCCCAGCATTTT; CDR3 protein: CAWSRGPSNQPQHF
D gene: TRBD2; CDR3 length: 16; clone size: few; J gene: TRBJ2-3; V gene: TRBV10-2; CDR3 DNA: TGCGCCAGCAGTGGGCCGGGACTAGTAACGACAGATACGCAGTATTTT; CDR3 protein: CASSGPGLVTTDTQYF
D gene: TRBD2; CDR3 length: 16; clone size: NA; J gene: TRBJ2-1; V gene: TRBV11-2; CDR3 DNA: TGTGCCAGCACTCTAGCGGGGGGGCCCCCCTACAATGAGCAGTTCTTC; CDR3 protein: CASTLAGGPPYNEQFF
D gene: TRBD1; CDR3 length: 13; clone size: NA; J gene: TRBJ1-2; V gene: TRBV10-1; CDR3 DNA: TGCGCCAGGAGGGACAGGGACCCCTATGGCTACACCTTC; CDR3 protein: CARRDRDPYGYTF
D gene: NA; CDR3 length: 15; clone size: NA; J gene: TRBJ1-6; V gene: TRBV5-4; CDR3 DNA: TGTGCCAGCAGCCGGACAGTTGGGGGTAATTCACCCCTCCACTTT; CDR3 protein: CASSRTVGGNSPLHF
D gene: NA; CDR3 length: 14; clone size: NA; J gene: TRBJ1-3; V gene: TRBV30; CDR3 DNA: TGTGCCCGGAACAGGGCGCTCTCTGGAAACACCATATATTTT; CDR3 protein: CARNRALSGNTIYF
D gene: NA; CDR3 length: 13; clone size: NA; J gene: TRBJ2-1; V gene: TRBV7-6; CDR3 DNA: TGTGCCAGCAGCTTAGTACTAAACAATGAGCAGTTCTTC; CDR3 protein: CASSLVLNNEQFF
D gene: TRBD1; CDR3 length: 14; clone size: NA; J gene: TRBJ1-2; V gene: TRBV27; CDR3 DNA: TGTGCCAGCAGTTACTCCGGACAGGGCTATGGCTACACCTTC; CDR3 protein: CASSYSGQGYGYTF
D gene: NA; CDR3 length: 15; clone size: NA; J gene: TRBJ1-3; V gene: TRBV18; CDR3 DNA: TGTGCCAGCTCACCCGATCTAGGATCTGGAAACACCATATATTTT; CDR3 protein: CASSPDLGSGNTIYF
D gene: TRBD1; CDR3 length: 16; clone size: few; J gene: TRBJ2-5; V gene: TRBV5-4; CDR3 DNA: TGTGCCAGCAGCTTACCGGACAGGGGGCCCGGGGAGACCCAGTACTTC; CDR3 protein: CASSLPDRGPGETQYF
D gene: TRBD1; CDR3 length: 14; clone size: few; J gene: TRBJ1-2; V gene: TRBV7-9; CDR3 DNA: TGTGCCAGCAGCCCCGGGACAGTTAACTATGGCTACACCTTC; CDR3 protein: CASSPGTVNYGYTF